The sequence of this T cell receptor (beta chain) was determined in a study of blood T cell repertoires in COVID-19. Sequencing was performed with immunoSEQ multiplex PCR; in TCRdb, only in-frame clones are kept and a portion is missing. The top ten hold 10% to 15% of the sample, which has fewer than 450,000 clones, approximately 89% seen once. The sequenced sample consisted of peripheral blood. This TCR derives from a woman aged 45-65 years with COVID-19, enrolled during active disease.

The CDR3 nucleotides are TGCGCCAGCAGCCTGGGACTAGCGGGGGTATTGTCGAACACCGGGGAGCTGTTTTTT. The encoded protein is CASSLGLAGVLSNTGELFF. This chain uses TRBV5-1 with TRBJ2-2; 14 bases align to TRBD2. After removal of 4 bases from V and 0 bases from J, the junction contained 8 bases not matched to a gene. Germline V gene lookup returns CDR1 SGHRS and CDR2 YFSETQ. This CDR3 has 19 residues.